Listed here are 14 T cell receptor beta chains from one sample, sequenced in a study of graft-versus-host responses after intestinal transplantation. Antigens of these TCRs are unknown. Sequencing used immunoSEQ multiplex PCR; TCRdb keeps in-frame clones, though not all of them. This table has about 93,000 clones, just under 95% appearing once. The sequencing used unstimulated CD8+ T cells sorted from spleen or lymph node cells, collected before intestinal transplant. The origin of the receptors is a human donor who received an intestinal transplant.

This sequence joins TRBV10-1 and TRBJ2-1; 8 bases align to TRBD2. Germline CDR1 WNHNN, CDR2 SYGVQD (reference sequence). This CDR3 spans 14 amino acids. V lost 5 bases and J lost 7; bases outside the gene matches: 7. The CDR3 here is CASSQAGAWNEQFF. The CDR3 DNA is TGCGCCAGCAGTCAAGCGGGGGCGTGGAATGAGCAGTTCTTC.

The rearrangement links TRBV28 to TRBJ2-3, with a weak D call TRBD2 (6 bases). Looked up from germline, CDR1 is MDHEN and CDR2 is SYDVKM. Trimming stripped 1 base from V and 2 bases from J, with 7 bases between. This CDR3 is built from 14 residues. This CDR3 reads CASSLLAATDTQYF. The CDR3 nucleotides are TGTGCCAGCAGTTTATTAGCGGCCACAGATACGCAGTATTTT.

V gene TRBV27 combines with J gene TRBJ2-7; TRBD1 matches 7 bases. Germline trimming cut 2 bases from V and 0 bases from J; bases unmatched to any gene: 4. The CDR3 extends over 15 amino acids. In germline, CDR1 is MNHEY, CDR2 SMNVEV (reference sequence). CDR3 sequence reads: CASSLNGDSSYEQYF. CDR3 DNA: TGTGCCAGCAGTTTAAACGGGGACAGCTCCTACGAGCAGTACTTC.

This clone was seen only a few times. CDR3 DNA sequence: TGTGCCTGGAGTGTACGGGACACAGATACGCAGTATTTT. Translating gives CAWSVRDTDTQYF. The V call is TRBV30, the J call TRBJ2-3; D is possibly TRBD2 (5 bases). CDR3 length equals 13 residues. Germline V lookup: CDR1 GTSNPN, CDR2 SVGIG (reference sequence). V was shortened by 0 bases and J by 2 bases, with 6 bases between the two germline ends.

V gene TRBV7-2 combines with J gene TRBJ2-5; 11 bases line up with TRBD1. CDR3 length equals 15 residues. CDR1 and CDR2 from the germline V gene are SGHTA and FQGNSA. The ends lost 4 bases at V and 0 bases at J; junction bases unmatched: 1. In nucleotides, the CDR3 is TGTGCCAGCAGCTGGGACAGGGGGTACCAAGAGACCCAGTACTTC. It specifies CASSWDRGYQETQYF.

The V call is TRBV4-3, the J call TRBJ1-1; D is unclear. The CDR3 has 15 residues. The germline V gene encodes CDR1 LGHNA and CDR2 YSLEER. With 2 bases removed from V and 0 bases from J, the gap between germline ends came to 10 bases. CDR3 loop: CASSQMYSMNTEAFF. Here the CDR3 DNA reads TGCGCCAGCAGCCAAATGTACAGCATGAACACTGAAGCTTTCTTT.

The rearrangement joins TRBV13 to TRBJ2-3; weak D call: TRBD2 (5 bases). Trimming shortened V by 5 bases and J by 5 bases, and 17 bases separated the two germline ends. Germline CDR1 PRHDT, CDR2 FYEKMQ (reference sequence). The CDR3 loop spans 15 amino acids. This CDR3 reads CASSLRSVLQDTQYF. The CDR3, as DNA: TGTGCCAGCAGCCTACGTAGCGTGCTCCAAGATACGCAGTATTTT.

The chain is built from TRBV7-9 and TRBJ2-1, with 7 bases matching TRBD1. The germline V gene encodes CDR1 SEHNR and CDR2 FQNEAQ (reference sequence). The CDR3 has 16 residues. V lost 1 base, J lost 6 bases, and 9 bases stayed unmatched. This chain's CDR3 is CASSLEVTGWINEQFF. The CDR3 bases are TGTGCCAGCAGCTTAGAAGTGACAGGGTGGATCAATGAGCAGTTCTTC.

The gene calls are TRBV25-1 and TRBJ1-1, with unresolved D. V lost 4 bases to trimming and J lost 2 bases, with 8 bases between them. This CDR3 region has 13 residues. The germline V gene has CDR1 MGHDK and CDR2 SYGVNS. CDR3 in amino acids: CASSGDTNTEAFF. Written as DNA, the CDR3 is TGTGCCAGCAGTGGTGACACAAACACTGAAGCTTTCTTT.

V usage is TRBV9 and J usage is TRBJ2-1, with D possibly TRBD1 on 5 matching bases. The CDR3 is 15 residues long. CDR1 is SGDLS, CDR2 YYNGEE, per germline. Between the trimmed V and J ends, which lost 0 bases and 2 bases, there was a span of 9 bases. Here the CDR3 DNA reads TGTGCCAGCAGCGTAGAAGGGGCCCCCTACAATGAGCAGTTCTTC. Translated, it gives CASSVEGAPYNEQFF.

This chain uses TRBV4-1 with TRBJ1-2, with D possibly matching TRBD1 (5 bases). The germline V gene encodes CDR1 MGHRA and CDR2 YSYEKL. V was pared by 0 bases and J by 5 bases, with 13 bases between. The CDR3 runs 15 residues. The CDR3 coding sequence is TGCGCCAGCAGCCAAGAATATGGTCGGGGGTATGGCTACACCTTC. Amino acids: CASSQEYGRGYGYTF.

This chain joins TRBV5-6 and TRBJ2-7; D is possibly TRBD2 (5 bases). CDR3 length equals 13 residues. Trimming removed 2 bases at V and 2 bases at J, with 8 bases between. From germline, CDR1 is SGHDT and CDR2 YYEEEE. Written as DNA, the CDR3 is TGTGCCAGCAGCTTCGGGGTTGCCTACGAGCAGTACTTC. Translation: CASSFGVAYEQYF.

The chain uses TRBV28 and TRBJ2-7; TRBD1 matches at 7 bases. Germline V gene sequence: CDR1 MDHEN, CDR2 SYDVKM. V shed 6 bases, J shed 4 bases, and the junction held 9 bases outside the gene matches. This CDR3 is built from 14 residues. CDR3: CASSLDRVGYEQYF. The CDR3 nucleotides read TGTGCCAGCAGCCTTGACAGGGTGGGATACGAGCAGTACTTC.

V and J are TRBV9 and TRBJ1-1; D is unclear. With 0 bases removed from V and 5 bases from J, the gap between germline ends came to 8 bases. Looked up from germline, CDR1 is SGDLS and CDR2 is YYNGEE. CDR3 length: 13 amino acids. This CDR3 is CASSVDWRTEAFF. The CDR3 DNA follows: TGTGCCAGCAGCGTAGATTGGCGGACTGAAGCTTTCTTT.